These T cell receptor beta chains were read from a single sample in a study of T-cell memory formation after mild COVID-19. TCRdb processed the 5' RACE reads anew with MiXCR; each CDR3 protein has one entry. In the table there are under 250,000 distinct CDR3 sequences, approximately 10% of which are singletons. Sequenced material: PBMCs or a T cell subset sorted from them (not recorded which). Source of these receptors: a man aged 18 to 29 who had mild COVID-19 (a few samples of this study predate the infection). Cell type and time point are not known. The CDR3 runs from the conserved cysteine through the conserved F or W. The D gene is left open where the match is weak. Clone sizes are given selectively: once, few, many, or a class where the clone is expanded.

-	TRBV12-3/TRBV12-4	TRBJ2-5	-	TGTGCCAGCAGTTTAAAACAGACCCAGTACTTC	CASSLKQTQYF
-	TRBV7-2	TRBJ1-6	-	TGTGCCAGCAGCTCGTGGAGGAGGGGCGATTCACCCCTCCACTTT	CASSSWRRGDSPLHF
-	TRBV5-1	TRBJ1-1	few	TGCGCCAGCAGCTTGGATCAAAATGCGGGCACTGAAGCTTTCTTT	CASSLDQNAGTEAFF
TRBD1	TRBV4-2	TRBJ2-7	few	TGTGCCAGCAGCCCAGGGGACAGGGACTCCTACGAGCAGTACTTC	CASSPGDRDSYEQYF
-	TRBV18	TRBJ2-1	-	TGTGCCAGCTCACCACTCCCTAATGAGCAGTTCTTC	CASSPLPNEQFF
-	TRBV29-1	TRBJ2-3	-	TGCAGCGTTGTAGGGAGAGCTAGCACAGATACGCAGTATTTT	CSVVGRASTDTQYF
-	TRBV19	TRBJ1-1	few	TGTGCCAGTAGTATCTGGGGGTACACTGAAGCTTTCTTT	CASSIWGYTEAFF
TRBD1	TRBV7-2	TRBJ2-2	-	TGTGCCAGCATCTTGATAGGACAGGGTGGCGGGGAGCTGTTTTTT	CASILIGQGGGELFF
TRBD2	TRBV7-2	TRBJ2-1	many	TGTGCCAGCAGCGGCAGACTAGCGGGACCCTCCTACAATGAGCAGTTCTTC	CASSGRLAGPSYNEQFF
TRBD1	TRBV5-1	TRBJ1-6	-	TGCGCCAGCAGCTTGGGCCAGGGGGCTTCACCCCTCCACTTT	CASSLGQGASPLHF
-	TRBV7-2	TRBJ2-3	many	TGTGCCACCCAACGGGGGGCTAGGACAGATACGCAGTATTTT	CATQRGARTDTQYF
-	TRBV7-2	TRBJ2-5	-	TGTGCCAGCAGCTTTCCTGGCGGGCCCCAGCAAGAGACCCAGTACTTC	CASSFPGGPQQETQYF